This TCR beta chain was identified in a study of cytomegalovirus exposure and HLA in healthy donors. Findings and limits, study-wide: In a later analysis, TCR beta V- and J-gene trimming showed a link to a missense DCLRE1C variant. In vitro experiments confirmed that three CMV-associated chains were specific for CMV antigens. Highly shared variants forming one cluster were likely a sequencing artifact. Solely CMV serostatus was available to characterize immune exposure.

Primers: 60 Vbeta forward and 13 Jbeta reverse. Measured with immunoSEQ multiplex PCR; TCRdb has only the in-frame clones, and not every one. The listing records some 75,000 clones. On this clone itself: What it recognizes is unknown.

This clonotype was obtained from a boy younger than 18 in good health and CMV-seronegative. The specimen was PBMCs.

The CDR3 loop is CASSLDRGREQYF. DNA for the CDR3: TGTGCCAGCAGCCTGGACAGGGGGCGAGAGCAGTACTTC. The chain combines TRBV5-4 with TRBJ2-7, with 11 bases matching TRBD1. With V trimmed by 4 bases and J by 7 bases, 4 bases remained unmatched. Germline V lookup: CDR1 SGHNT, CDR2 YYREEE (reference sequence). The CDR3 contains 13 residues.